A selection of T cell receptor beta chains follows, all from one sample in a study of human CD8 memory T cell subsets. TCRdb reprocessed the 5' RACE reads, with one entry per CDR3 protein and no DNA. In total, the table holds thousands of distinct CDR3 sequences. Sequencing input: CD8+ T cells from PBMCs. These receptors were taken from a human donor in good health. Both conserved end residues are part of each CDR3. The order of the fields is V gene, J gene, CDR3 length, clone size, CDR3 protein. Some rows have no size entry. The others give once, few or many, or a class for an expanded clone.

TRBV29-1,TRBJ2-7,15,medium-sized,CSVEVVGQGTYEQYF
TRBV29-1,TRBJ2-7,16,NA,CSATPLAGEGKNEQYF
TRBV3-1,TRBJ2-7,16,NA,CASSPERTAGGNEQYF
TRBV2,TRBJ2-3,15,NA,CASSEGPVSTDTQYF
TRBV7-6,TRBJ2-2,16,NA,CASSLGPSGKAGELFF
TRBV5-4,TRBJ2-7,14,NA,CASSPDGPPYEQYF
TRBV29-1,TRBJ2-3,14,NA,CSVEWDISTDTQYF
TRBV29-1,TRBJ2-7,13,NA,CSAGGSHSYEQYF
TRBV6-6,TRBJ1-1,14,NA,CASSYDTRPTEAFF
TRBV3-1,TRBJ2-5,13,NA,CASSQEIRETQYF
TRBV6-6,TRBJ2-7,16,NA,CASSYSMGGRAYEQYF
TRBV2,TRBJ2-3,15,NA,CASSEGLAGRDTQYF
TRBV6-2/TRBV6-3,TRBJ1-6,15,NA,CASSSGTENNSPLHF
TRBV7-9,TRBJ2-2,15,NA,CASSLRIRNTGELFF
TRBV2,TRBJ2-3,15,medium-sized,CASSLTSGKADTQYF
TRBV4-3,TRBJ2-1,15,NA,CASSQVTGGYNEQFF
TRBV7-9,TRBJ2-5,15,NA,CASSLSYRAQETQYF
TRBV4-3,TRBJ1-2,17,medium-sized,CASSHSLEDRGSYGYTF
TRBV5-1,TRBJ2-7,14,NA,CASSFTSGTYEQYF
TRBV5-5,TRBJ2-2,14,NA,CASSLAARTGELFF
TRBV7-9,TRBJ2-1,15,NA,CASSLLLLSYNEQFF
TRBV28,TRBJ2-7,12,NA,CASAREGAEQYF
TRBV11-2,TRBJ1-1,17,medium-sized,CASSLLPHGNLNTEAFF
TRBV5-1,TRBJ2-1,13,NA,CASSSSSYNEQFF
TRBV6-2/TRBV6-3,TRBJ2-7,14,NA,CASSIAGEAYEQYF
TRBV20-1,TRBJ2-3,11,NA,CSARYKDTQYF
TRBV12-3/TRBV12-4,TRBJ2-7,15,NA,CASSPGTSGSYEQYF
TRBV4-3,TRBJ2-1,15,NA,CASSPIKAGYNEQFF
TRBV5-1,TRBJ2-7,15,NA,CAIRNTNRPNYEQYF
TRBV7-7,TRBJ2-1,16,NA,CASSLGLAGSYNEQFF
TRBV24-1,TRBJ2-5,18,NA,CATSGPAEGSLYQETQYF
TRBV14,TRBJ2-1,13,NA,CASSQSYLNEQFF